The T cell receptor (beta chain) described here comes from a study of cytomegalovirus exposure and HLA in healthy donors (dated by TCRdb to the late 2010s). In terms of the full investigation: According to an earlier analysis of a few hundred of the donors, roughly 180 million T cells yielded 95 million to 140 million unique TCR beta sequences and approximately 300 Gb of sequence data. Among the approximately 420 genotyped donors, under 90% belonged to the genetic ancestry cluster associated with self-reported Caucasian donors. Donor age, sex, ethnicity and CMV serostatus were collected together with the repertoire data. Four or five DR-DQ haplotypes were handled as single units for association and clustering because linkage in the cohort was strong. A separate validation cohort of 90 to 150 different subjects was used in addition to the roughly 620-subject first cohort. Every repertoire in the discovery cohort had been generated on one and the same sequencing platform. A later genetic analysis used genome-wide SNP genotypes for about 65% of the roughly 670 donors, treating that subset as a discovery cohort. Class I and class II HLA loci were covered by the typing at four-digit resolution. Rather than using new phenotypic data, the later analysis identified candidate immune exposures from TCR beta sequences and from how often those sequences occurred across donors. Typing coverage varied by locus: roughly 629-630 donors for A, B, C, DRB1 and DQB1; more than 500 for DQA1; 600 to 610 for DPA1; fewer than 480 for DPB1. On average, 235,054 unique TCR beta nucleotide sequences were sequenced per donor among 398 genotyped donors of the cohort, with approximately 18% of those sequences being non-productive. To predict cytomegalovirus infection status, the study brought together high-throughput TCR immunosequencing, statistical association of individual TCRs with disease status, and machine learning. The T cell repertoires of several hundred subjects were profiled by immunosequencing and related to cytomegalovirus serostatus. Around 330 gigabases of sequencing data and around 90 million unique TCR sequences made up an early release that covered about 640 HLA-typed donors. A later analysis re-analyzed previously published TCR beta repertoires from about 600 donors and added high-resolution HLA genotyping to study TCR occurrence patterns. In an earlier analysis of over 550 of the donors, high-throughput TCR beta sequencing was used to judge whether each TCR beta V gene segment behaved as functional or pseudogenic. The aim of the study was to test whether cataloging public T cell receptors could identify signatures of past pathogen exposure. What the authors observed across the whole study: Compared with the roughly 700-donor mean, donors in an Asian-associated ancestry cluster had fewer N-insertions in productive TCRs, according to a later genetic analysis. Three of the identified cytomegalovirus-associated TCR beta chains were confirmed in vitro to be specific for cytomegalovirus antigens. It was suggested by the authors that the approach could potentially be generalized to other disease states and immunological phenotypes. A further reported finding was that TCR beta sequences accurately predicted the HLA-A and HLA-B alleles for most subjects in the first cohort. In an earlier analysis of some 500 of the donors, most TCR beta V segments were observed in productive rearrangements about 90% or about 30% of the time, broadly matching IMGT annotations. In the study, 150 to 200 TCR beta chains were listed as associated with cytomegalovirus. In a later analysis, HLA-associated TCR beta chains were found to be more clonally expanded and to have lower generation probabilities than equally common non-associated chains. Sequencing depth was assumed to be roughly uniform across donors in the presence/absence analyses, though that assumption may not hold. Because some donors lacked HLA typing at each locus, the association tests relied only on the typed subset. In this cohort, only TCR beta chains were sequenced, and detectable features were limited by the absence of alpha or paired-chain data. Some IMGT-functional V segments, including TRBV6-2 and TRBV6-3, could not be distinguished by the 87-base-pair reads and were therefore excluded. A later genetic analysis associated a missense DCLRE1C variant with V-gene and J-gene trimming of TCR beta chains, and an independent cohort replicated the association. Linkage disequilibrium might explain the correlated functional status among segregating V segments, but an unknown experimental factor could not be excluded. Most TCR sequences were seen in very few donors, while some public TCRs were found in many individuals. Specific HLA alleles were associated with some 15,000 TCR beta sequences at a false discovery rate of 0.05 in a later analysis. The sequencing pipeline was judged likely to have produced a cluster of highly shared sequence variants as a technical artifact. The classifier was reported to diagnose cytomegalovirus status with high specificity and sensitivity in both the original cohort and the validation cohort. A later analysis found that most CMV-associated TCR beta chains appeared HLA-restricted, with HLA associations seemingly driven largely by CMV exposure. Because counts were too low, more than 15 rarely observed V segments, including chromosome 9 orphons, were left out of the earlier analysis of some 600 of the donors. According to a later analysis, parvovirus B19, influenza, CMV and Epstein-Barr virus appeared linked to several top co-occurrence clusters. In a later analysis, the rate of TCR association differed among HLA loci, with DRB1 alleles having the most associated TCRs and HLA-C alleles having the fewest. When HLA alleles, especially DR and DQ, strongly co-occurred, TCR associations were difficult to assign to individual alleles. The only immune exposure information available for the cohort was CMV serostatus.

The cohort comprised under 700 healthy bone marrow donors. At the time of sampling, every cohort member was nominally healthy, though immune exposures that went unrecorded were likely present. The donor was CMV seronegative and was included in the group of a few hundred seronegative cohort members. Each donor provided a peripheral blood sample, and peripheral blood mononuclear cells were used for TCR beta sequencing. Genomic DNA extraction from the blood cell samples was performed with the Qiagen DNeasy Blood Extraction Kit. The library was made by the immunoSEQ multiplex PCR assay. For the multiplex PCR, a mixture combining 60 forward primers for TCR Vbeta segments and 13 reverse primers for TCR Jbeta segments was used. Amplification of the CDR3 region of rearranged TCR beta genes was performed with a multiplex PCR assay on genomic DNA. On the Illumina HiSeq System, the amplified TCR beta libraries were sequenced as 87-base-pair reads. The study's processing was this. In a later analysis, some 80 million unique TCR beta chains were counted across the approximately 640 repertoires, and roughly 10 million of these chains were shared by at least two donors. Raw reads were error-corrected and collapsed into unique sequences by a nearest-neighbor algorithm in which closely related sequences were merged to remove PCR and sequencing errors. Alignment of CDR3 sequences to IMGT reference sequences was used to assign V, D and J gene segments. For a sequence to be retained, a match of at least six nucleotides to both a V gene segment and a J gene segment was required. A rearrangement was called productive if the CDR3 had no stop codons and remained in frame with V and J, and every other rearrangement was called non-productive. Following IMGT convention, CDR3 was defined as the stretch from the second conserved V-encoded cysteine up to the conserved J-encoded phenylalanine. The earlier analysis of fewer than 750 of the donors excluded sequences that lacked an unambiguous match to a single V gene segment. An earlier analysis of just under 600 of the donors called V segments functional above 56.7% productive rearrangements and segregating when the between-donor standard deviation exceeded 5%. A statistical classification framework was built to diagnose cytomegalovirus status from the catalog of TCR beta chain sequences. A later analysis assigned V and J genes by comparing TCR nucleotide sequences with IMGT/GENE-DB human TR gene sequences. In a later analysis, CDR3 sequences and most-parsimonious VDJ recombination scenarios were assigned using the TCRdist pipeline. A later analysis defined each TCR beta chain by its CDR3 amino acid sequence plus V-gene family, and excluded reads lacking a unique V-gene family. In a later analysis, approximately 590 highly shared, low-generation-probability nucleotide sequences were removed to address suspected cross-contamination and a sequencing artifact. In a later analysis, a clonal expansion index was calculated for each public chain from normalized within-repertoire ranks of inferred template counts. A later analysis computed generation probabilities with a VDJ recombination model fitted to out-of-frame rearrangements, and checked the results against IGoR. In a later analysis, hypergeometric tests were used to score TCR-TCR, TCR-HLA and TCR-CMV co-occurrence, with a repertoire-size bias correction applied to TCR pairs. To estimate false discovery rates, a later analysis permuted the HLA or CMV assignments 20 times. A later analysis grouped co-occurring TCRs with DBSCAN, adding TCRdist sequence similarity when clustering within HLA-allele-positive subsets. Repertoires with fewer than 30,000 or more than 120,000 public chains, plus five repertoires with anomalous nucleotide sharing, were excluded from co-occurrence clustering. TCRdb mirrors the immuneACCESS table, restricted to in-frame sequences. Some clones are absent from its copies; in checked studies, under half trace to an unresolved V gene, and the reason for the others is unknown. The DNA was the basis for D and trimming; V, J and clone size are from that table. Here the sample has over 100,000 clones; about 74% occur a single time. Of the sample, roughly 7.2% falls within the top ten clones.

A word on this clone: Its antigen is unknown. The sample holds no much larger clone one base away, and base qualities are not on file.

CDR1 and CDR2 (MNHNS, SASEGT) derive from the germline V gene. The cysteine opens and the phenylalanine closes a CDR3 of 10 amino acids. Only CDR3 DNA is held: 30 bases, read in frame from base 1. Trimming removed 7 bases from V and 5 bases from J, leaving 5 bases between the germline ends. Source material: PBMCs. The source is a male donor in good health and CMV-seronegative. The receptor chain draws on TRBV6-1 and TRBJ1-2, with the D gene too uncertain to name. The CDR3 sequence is CASNRYGYTF. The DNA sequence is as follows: TGTGCCAGCAATAGATATGGCTACACCTTC.